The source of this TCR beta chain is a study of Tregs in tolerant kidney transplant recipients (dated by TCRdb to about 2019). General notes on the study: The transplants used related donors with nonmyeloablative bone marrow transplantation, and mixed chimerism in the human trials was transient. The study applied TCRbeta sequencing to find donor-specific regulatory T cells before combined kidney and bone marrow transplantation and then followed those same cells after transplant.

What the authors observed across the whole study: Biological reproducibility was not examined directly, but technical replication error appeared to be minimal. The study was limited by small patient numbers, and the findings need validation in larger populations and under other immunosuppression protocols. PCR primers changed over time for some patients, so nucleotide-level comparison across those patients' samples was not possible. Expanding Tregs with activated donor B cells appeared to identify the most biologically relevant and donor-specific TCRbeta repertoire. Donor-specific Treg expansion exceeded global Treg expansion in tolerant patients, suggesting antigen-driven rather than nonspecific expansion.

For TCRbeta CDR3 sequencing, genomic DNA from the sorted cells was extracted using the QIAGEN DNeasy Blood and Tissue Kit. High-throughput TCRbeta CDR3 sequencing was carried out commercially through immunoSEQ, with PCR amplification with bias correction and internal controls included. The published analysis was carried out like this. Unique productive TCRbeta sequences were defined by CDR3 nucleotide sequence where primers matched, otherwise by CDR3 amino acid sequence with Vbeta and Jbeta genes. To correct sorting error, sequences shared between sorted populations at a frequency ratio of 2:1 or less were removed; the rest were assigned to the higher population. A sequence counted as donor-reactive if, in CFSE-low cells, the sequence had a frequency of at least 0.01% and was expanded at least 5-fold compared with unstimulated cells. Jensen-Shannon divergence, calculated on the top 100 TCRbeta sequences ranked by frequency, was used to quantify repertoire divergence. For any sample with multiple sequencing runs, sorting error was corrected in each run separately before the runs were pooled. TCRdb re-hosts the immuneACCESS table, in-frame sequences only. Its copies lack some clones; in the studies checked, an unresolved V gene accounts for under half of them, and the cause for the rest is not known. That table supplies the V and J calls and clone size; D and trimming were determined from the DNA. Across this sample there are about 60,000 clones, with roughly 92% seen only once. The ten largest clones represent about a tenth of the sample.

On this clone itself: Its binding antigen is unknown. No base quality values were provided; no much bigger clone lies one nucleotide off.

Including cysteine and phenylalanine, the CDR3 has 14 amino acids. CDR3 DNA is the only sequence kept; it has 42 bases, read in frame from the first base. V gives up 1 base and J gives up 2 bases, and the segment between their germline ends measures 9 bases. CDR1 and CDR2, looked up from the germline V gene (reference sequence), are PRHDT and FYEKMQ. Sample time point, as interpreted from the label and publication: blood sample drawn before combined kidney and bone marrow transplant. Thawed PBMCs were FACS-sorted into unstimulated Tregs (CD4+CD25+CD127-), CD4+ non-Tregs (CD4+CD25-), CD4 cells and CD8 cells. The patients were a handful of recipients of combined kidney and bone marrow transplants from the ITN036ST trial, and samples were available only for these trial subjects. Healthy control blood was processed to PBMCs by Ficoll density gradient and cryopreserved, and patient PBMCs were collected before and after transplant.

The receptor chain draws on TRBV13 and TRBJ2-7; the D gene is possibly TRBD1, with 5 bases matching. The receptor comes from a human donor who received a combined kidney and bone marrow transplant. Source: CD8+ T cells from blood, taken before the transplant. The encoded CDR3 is CASSLVGAPYEQYF. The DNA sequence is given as TGTGCCAGCAGCTTAGTAGGGGCCCCCTACGAGCAGTACTTC.